Below are 10 T cell receptor beta chains sequenced from a single sample in a study of T cell responses to AZD1222 COVID-19 vaccine. The repertoire was sequenced with immunoSEQ multiplex PCR; TCRdb's copy has only in-frame clones and lacks some. The sample has 110,000 to 150,000 clones, under 95% seen once; the top ten hold approximately 2.1%. Source: peripheral blood, taken on day 0 of AZD1222 vaccination. All receptors derive from an adult in good health.

The chain is built from TRBV10-2 and TRBJ1-2; TRBD1 might be the D (5 bases). The V end lost 3 bases, the J end lost 2 bases, and 16 bases lay between the germline ends. CDR1 WSHSY and CDR2 SAAADI come from the germline V gene. The CDR3 is 16 residues long. The CDR3 is CASSDQGFELNYGYTF. The CDR3 DNA reads TGCGCCAGCAGTGATCAGGGATTTGAACTGAACTATGGCTACACCTTC.

DNA of the CDR3: TGCGCCAGCAGCCAAGACCGGGACATATATCAGCCCCAGCATTTT. Translated: CASSQDRDIYQPQHF. The genes are TRBV4-1 and TRBJ1-5; tentative D call: TRBD1 (6 bases). This CDR3 contains 15 residues. V was pared by 0 bases and J by 5 bases, with 11 bases between. Germline V gene sequence: CDR1 MGHRA, CDR2 YSYEKL.

V and J are TRBV7-8 and TRBJ1-2, with D perhaps matching TRBD1 (6 bases). The CDR3 spans 15 residues. Deletions cut 5 bases from V and 4 bases from J, with 17 bases between. Germline assignment: CDR1 SGHVS and CDR2 FQNEAQ. CDR3 sequence (DNA): TGTGCCAGCAGCCTAATACAGGGATTGGGCTATGGCTACACCTTC. It encodes CASSLIQGLGYGYTF.

The gene calls are TRBV4-2 and TRBJ1-5, with 7 bases lining up with TRBD1. CDR1 is LGHNA and CDR2 is YNFKEQ in the germline V gene. V dropped 0 bases and J dropped 2; count of bases not matched to a gene: 4. This CDR3 spans 16 amino acids. CDR3 region: CASSQERGTGNQPQHF. The CDR3 region has the DNA TGTGCCAGCAGCCAAGAAAGGGGGACAGGCAATCAGCCCCAGCATTTT.

The CDR3 protein is CASSLDWGVTGELFF. As DNA, the CDR3 is TGTGCCAGCAGCTTGGATTGGGGTGTCACCGGGGAGCTGTTTTTT. This chain joins TRBV5-5 and TRBJ2-2, with D uncertain. The CDR3 runs to 15 residues. V gave up 0 bases and J gave up 4 bases, with 10 bases separating them. Germline lookup yields CDR1 SGHKS and CDR2 YYEKEE (reference sequence). Full variable domain (remainder filled in from reference TRBV5-5 and TRBJ2-2): DAGVTQSPTHLIKTRGQQVTLRCSPISGHKSVSWYQQVLGQGPQFIFQYYEKEERGRGNFPDRFSARQFPNYSSELNVNALLLGDSALYLCASSLDWGVTGELFFGEGSRLTVL.

For the CDR3, the DNA is TGTGCCAGCAGTAATACAGGGAGTTATGGCTACACCTTC. Amino acids: CASSNTGSYGYTF. J is TRBJ1-2 and V is TRBV27, with D possibly being TRBD1 (6 bases). Trimming took 5 bases from V and 5 from J, leaving 12 bases between them. The CDR3 loop spans 13 amino acids. Germline loops: CDR1 MNHEY, CDR2 SMNVEV (reference sequence).

The chain joins TRBV19 to TRBJ2-5; 7 nucleotides line up with TRBD2. With 2 bases clipped from V and 2 bases from J, the junction kept 8 bases outside the gene matches. This CDR3 spans 16 amino acids. The germline V gene encodes CDR1 LNHDA and CDR2 SQIVND (reference sequence). The CDR3 region is CASSISPAGLQETQYF. Here the CDR3 DNA reads TGTGCCAGTAGTATAAGCCCAGCGGGGTTACAAGAGACCCAGTACTTC.

J is TRBJ2-3 and V is TRBV6-5; 9 nucleotides align to TRBD1. The CDR3 runs 15 residues. The V gene's germline CDR1 is MNHEY and CDR2 SVGAGI. V gave up 4 bases and J gave up 2 bases; unmatched junction bases: 4. CDR3 amino acids: CASSSTGGSTDTQYF. The CDR3 nucleotides read TGTGCCAGCAGTTCGACAGGGGGGTCCACAGATACGCAGTATTTT.

The rearrangement uses TRBV19 and TRBJ1-5, with 7 bases aligning to TRBD1. Germline assignment: CDR1 LNHDA and CDR2 SQIVND (reference sequence). CDR3 length: 15 residues. V was pared by 4 bases and J by 4 bases, with 7 bases of the junction left unmatched. CDR3 sequence: CASSRAQGPNQPQHF. Here the CDR3 DNA reads TGTGCCAGTAGTAGGGCACAGGGGCCAAATCAGCCCCAGCATTTT.

CDR3 DNA: TGCGCCAGCAGCCCCGGAGGGGGGGTTCTTGTAGCTTTCTTT. As protein: CASSPGGGVLVAFF. The chain joins TRBV4-3 to TRBJ1-1, with D perhaps TRBD1 (6 bases). The CDR3 length is 14 residues. Trimming stripped 4 bases from V and 10 bases from J, with 19 bases between. Germline V gives CDR1 LGHNA, CDR2 YSLEER.